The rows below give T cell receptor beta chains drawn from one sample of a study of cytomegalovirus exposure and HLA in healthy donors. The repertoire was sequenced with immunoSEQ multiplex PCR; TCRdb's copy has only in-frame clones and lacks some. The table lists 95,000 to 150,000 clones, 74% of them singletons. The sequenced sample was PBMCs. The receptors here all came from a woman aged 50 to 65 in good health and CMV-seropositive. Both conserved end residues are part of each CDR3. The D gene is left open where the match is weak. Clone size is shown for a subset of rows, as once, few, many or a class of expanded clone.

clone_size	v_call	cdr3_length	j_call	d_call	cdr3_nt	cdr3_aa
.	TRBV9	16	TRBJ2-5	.	TGTGCCAGCAGCGTAAATAGTTTGGGGGGATTGGAGACCCAGTACTTC	CASSVNSLGGLETQYF
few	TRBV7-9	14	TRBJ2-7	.	TGTGCCAGCAGCCGACACGGGGGGCTCTACGAGCAGTACTTC	CASSRHGGLYEQYF
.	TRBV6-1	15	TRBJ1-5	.	TGTGCCAGCAGTGAAGTATCCGGATACGGGCAGCCCCAGCATTTT	CASSEVSGYGQPQHF
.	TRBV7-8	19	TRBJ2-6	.	TGTGCCAGCAGCTTAGTGCGGGCAGGGGTAAACTCTGGGGCCAACGTCCTGACTTTC	CASSLVRAGVNSGANVLTF
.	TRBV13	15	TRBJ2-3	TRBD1	TGTGCCAGCAGCTTTGGACAGGGGGTCTCAGATACGCAGTATTTT	CASSFGQGVSDTQYF
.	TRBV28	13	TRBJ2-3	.	TGTGCCAGCAAGAGACAGTTAGACGATACGCAGTATTTT	CASKRQLDDTQYF
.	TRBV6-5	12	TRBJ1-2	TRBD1	TGTGCCAGCAGTTACTCGACAGGGGGCTACACCTTC	CASSYSTGGYTF
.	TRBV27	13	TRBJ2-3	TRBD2	TGTGCCAGTAAAGCCGGGGGGGGAGATACGCAGTATTTT	CASKAGGGDTQYF
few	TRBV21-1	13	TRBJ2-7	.	TGTGCCACTCACACATCTACAGCGGCCGAGCAGTACTTC	CATHTSTAAEQYF
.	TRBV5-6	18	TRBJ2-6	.	TGTGCCAGCAGCCGCAGGGGCTGGGATCTCTTTGGGGCCAACGTCCTGACTTTC	CASSRRGWDLFGANVLTF
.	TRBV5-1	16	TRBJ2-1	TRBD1	TGCGCCAGCAGCTTGGGGGACAGTAGCTCCTACAATGAGCAGTTCTTC	CASSLGDSSSYNEQFF
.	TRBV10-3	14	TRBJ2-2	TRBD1	TGTGCCACGCAGGGGGTTGGTGACACCGGGGAGCTGTTTTTT	CATQGVGDTGELFF
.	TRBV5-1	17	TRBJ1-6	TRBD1	TGCGCCAGCAGCGGGGGACAGGGGAGCTGGTATAATTCACCCCTCCACTTT	CASSGGQGSWYNSPLHF
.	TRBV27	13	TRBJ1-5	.	TGTGCCAGCAGTTTTTTGAGGGATCAGCCCCAGCATTTT	CASSFLRDQPQHF
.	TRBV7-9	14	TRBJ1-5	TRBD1	TGTGCCAGCAGACGGACAGGGGAGAACCAGCCCCAGCATTTT	CASRRTGENQPQHF
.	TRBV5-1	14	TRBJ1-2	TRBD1	TGCGCCAGCAGCCAAGACAGGGGGCTTGAAGGCTACACCTTC	CASSQDRGLEGYTF
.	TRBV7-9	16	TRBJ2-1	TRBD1	TGTGCCAGCAGCACCCGGACAGGGTCCAACTACAATGAGCAGTTCTTC	CASSTRTGSNYNEQFF
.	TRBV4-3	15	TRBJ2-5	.	TGCGCCAGCAGCCTTGGCAGGGTATTTGGAGAGACCCAGTACTTC	CASSLGRVFGETQYF
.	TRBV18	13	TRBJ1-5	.	TGTGCCAGCTCAATGGCAGACAATCAGCCCCAGCATTTT	CASSMADNQPQHF